The clone carrying this TCR beta chain appeared a single time. This entry belongs to a study of blood T cell repertoires in COVID-19. On the study more broadly: COVID-19 samples from acute and convalescent phases originated in the United States, Italy and Spain. T cells, B-cell-depleted T cells, or PBMCs provided the cDNA or gDNA that served as material.

In the source study's methods: Nucleated cell counts were estimated from reference gene primer amplification. Clones were sequenced by immunoSEQ multiplex PCR, and TCRdb holds only the in-frame ones, with some missing. That table furnishes V, J and clone size, whereas the DNA furnished D and trimming. Of about 110,000 clones in the sample, roughly 85% are singletons; the top ten hold under 4%. The CDR3 totals 15 residues. Germline V gene sequence: CDR1 SGHAT, CDR2 FQDESV (reference sequence). V gave up 4 bases and J gave up 11 bases, with 23 bases separating them. The sample taken for sequencing was peripheral blood. This clonotype originated in a man between 35 and 55 years old with acute or convalescent COVID-19. The genes are TRBV11-1 and TRBJ1-1, with D perhaps TRBD1 (5 bases). CDR3 nucleotides: TGTGCCAGCAGCTCCCTCGGTATTCAGGGTGAGATTGCTTTCTTT. Protein sequence: CASSSLGIQGEIAFF.